A selection of T cell receptor beta chains follows, all from one sample in a study of human T cells and chemical hapten exposure. TCRdb re-called the RACE reads through MiXCR, storing one row per CDR3 protein. This sample has about 68,000 distinct CDR3 sequences; approximately 11% occur once, and the top ten carry approximately 5%. The material sequenced was whole blood, taken in connection with sensitization to the hapten diphenylcyclopropenone (DPC). The receptors were gathered from a woman in her forties or fifties with alopecia areata. Some clones in this sample may be carry-over from other donors' samples. Each CDR3 is given with its conserved first and last residue.

CDR3 protein	J gene	V gene
CSASRAGELFF	TRBJ2-2	TRBV20-1
CSASTSVGYNEQFF	TRBJ2-1	TRBV29-1
CSVGPGMTGELFF	TRBJ2-2	TRBV29-1
CASSYLPGRPYGYTF	TRBJ1-2	TRBV6-5
CSVYPGQTDNEQFF	TRBJ2-1	TRBV29-1
CASSLQVNTEAFF	TRBJ1-1	TRBV7-2
CASSLGTGGQTQYF	TRBJ2-5	TRBV7-7
CASKGDVGGYTF	TRBJ1-2	TRBV12-3/TRBV12-4
CSAVVGQGTDTQYF	TRBJ2-3	TRBV20-1
CSASSRGANTEAFF	TRBJ1-1	TRBV20-1
CASRPTGVRTEAFF	TRBJ1-1	TRBV6-2/TRBV6-3
CSVSGGGNQPQHF	TRBJ1-5	TRBV29-1
CAWTVGASGSSYEQYF	TRBJ2-7	TRBV30
CASSEGRLSRLQTQYF	TRBJ2-5	TRBV6-1
CASSTRGQEAMVGQPQHF	TRBJ1-5	TRBV19
CASSIGSARGHNEQFF	TRBJ2-1	TRBV19
CASSFSLPDTTDTQYF	TRBJ2-3	TRBV7-9
CASSMPERSNNEQFF	TRBJ2-1	TRBV28
CASSGSVGEQYF	TRBJ2-7	TRBV9
CASSQGLAVATQYF	TRBJ2-5	TRBV4-1
CASAPEGTSRSNQPQHF	TRBJ1-5	TRBV6-1
CSVRAGGRSSYNEQFF	TRBJ2-1	TRBV29-1
CASSPRDRATEAFF	TRBJ1-1	TRBV5-1
CASSYVGQSSYEQYF	TRBJ2-7	TRBV6-6
CASSLAGPASYEQYF	TRBJ2-7	TRBV5-1
CASSKPQGRSTGELFF	TRBJ2-2	TRBV7-8
CASSFAGTGRAEAFF	TRBJ1-1	TRBV5-1
CASSVLPDRGSPLHF	TRBJ1-6	TRBV9
CASSLVIDEKLFF	TRBJ1-4	TRBV5-5
CASSNRQGTSINEQFF	TRBJ2-1	TRBV6-6
CSARNRARYQETQYF	TRBJ2-5	TRBV20-1
CASSDSRTGPLNQPQHF	TRBJ1-5	TRBV12-3/TRBV12-4
CASSLWTGGSEAFF	TRBJ1-1	TRBV7-9